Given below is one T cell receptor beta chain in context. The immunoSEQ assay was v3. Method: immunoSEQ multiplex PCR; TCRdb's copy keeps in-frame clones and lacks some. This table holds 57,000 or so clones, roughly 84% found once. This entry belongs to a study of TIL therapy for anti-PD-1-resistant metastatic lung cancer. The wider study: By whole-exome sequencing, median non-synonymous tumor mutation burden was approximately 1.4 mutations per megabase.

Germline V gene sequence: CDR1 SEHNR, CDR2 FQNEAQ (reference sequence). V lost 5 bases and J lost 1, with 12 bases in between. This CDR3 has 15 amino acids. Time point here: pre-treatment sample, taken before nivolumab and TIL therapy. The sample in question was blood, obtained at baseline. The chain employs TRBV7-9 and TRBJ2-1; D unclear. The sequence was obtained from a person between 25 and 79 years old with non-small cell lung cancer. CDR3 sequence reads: CASSHPTWSYNEQFF. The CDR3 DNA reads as TGTGCCAGCAGCCACCCCACCTGGTCCTACAATGAGCAGTTCTTC.